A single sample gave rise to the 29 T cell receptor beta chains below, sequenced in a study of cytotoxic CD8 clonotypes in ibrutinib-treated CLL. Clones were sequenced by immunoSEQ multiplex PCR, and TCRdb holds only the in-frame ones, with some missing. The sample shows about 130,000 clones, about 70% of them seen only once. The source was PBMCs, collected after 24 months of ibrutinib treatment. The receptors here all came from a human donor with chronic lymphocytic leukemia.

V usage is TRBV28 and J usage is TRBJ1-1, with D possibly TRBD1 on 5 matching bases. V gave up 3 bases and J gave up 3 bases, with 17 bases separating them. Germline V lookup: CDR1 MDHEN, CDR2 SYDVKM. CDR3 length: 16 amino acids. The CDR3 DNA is TGTGCCAGCAGTTTGTACTACAGGCCGCCCTACACTGAAGCTTTCTTT. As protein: CASSLYYRPPYTEAFF. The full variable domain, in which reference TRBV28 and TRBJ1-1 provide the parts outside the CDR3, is DVKVTQSSRYLVKRTGEKVFLECVQDMDHENMFWYRQDPGLGLRLIYFSYDVKMKEKGDIPEGYSVSREKKERFSLILESASTNQTSMYLCASSLYYRPPYTEAFFGQGTRLTVV.

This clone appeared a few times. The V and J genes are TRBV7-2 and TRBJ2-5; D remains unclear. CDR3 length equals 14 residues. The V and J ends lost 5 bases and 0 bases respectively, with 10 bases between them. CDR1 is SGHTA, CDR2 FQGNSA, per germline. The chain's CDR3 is CASSPPSYQETQYF. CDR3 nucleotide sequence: TGTGCCAGCAGCCCACCCTCCTACCAAGAGACCCAGTACTTC.

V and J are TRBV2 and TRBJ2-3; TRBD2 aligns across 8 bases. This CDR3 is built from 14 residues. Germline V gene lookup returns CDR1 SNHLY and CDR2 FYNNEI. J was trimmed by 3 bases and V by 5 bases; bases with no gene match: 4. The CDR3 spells CASSRQRETDTQYF. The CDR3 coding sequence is TGTGCCAGCAGTCGCCAGCGGGAGACAGATACGCAGTATTTT.

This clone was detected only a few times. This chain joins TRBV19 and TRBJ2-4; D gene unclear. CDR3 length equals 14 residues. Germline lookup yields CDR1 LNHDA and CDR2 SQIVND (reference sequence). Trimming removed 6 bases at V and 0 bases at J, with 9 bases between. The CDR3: CASSLSLAKNIQYF. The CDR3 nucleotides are TGTGCCAGTAGCCTCTCCCTAGCCAAAAACATTCAGTACTTC.

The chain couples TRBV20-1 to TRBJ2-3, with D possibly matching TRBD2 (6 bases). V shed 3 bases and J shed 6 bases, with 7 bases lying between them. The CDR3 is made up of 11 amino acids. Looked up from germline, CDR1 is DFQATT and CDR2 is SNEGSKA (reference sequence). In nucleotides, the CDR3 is TGCAGTGCTAGCCGGGGGGATACGCAGTATTTT. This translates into CSASRGDTQYF.

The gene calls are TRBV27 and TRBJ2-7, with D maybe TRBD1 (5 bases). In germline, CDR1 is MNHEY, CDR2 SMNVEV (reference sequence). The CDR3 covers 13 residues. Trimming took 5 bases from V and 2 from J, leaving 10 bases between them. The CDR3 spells CASSTTAPYEQYF. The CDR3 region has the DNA TGTGCCAGCAGTACGACAGCCCCCTACGAGCAGTACTTC.

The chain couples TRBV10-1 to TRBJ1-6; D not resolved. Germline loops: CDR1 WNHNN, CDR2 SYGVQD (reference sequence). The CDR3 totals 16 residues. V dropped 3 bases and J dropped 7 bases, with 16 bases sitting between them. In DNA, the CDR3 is TGCGCCAGCAGTGACCCGAAGGTTAATAAGAATTCACCCCTCCACTTT. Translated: CASSDPKVNKNSPLHF.

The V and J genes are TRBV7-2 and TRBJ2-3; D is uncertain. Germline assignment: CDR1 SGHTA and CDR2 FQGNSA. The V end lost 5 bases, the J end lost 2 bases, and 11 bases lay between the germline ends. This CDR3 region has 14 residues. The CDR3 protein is CASSQSPYTDTQYF. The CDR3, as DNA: TGTGCCAGCAGCCAAAGTCCATACACAGATACGCAGTATTTT.

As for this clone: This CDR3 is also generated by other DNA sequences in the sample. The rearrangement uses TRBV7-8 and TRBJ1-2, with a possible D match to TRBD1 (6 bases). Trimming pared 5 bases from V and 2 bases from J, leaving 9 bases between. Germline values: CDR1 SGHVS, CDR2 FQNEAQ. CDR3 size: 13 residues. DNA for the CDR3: TGTGCCAGCAGCCCGGACAGAAACTATGGCTACACCTTC. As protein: CASSPDRNYGYTF.

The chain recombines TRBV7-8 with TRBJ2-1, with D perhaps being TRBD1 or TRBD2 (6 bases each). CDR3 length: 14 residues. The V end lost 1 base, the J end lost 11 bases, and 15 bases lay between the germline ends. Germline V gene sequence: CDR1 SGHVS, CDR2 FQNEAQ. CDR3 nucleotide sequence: TGTGCCAGCAGCTTAGTTGCCAGGGGAGGAAAGCAGTTCTTC. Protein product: CASSLVARGGKQFF.

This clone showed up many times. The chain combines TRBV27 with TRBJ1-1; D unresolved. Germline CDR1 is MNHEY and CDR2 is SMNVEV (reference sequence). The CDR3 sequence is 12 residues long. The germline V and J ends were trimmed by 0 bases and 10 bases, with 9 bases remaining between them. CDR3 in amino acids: CASSLSGFGAFF. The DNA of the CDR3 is TGTGCCAGCAGTTTATCGGGATTCGGAGCTTTCTTT.

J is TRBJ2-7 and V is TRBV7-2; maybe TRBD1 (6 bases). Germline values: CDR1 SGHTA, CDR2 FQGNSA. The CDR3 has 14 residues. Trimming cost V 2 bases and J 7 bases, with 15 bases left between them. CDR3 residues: CASSLNQGMGEQYF. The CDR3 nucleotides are TGTGCCAGCAGCTTAAATCAGGGGATGGGGGAGCAGTACTTC.

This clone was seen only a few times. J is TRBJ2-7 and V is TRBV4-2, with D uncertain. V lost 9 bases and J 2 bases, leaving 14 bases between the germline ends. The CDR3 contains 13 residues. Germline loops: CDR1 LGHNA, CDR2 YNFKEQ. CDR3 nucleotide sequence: TGTGCCAGTGGCCTGGGCGCAGCCTACGAGCAGTACTTC. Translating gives CASGLGAAYEQYF.

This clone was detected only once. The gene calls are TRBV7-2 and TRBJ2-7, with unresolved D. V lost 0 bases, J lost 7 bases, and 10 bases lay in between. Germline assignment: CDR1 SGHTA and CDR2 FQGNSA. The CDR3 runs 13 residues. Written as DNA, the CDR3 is TGTGCCAGCAGCTTAGCGGGCTCGGTGGAGCAGTACTTC. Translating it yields CASSLAGSVEQYF.

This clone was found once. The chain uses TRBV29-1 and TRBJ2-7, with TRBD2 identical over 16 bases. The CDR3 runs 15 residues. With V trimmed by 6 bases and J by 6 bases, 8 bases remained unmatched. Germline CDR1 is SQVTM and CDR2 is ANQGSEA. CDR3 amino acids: CSVDGTSGRAGEQYF. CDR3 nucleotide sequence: TGCAGCGTCGACGGGACTAGCGGGAGGGCCGGCGAGCAGTACTTC.

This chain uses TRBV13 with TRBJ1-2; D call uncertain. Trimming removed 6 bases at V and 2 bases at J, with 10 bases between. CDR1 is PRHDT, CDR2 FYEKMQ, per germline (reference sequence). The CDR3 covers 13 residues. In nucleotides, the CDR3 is TGTGCCAGCAGGACCCCGGGGAACTATGGCTACACCTTC. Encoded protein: CASRTPGNYGYTF.

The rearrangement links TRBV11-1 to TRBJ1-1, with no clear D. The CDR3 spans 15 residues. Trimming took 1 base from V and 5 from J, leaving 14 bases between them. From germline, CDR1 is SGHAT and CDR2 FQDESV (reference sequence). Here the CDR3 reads CASSLVWAPGTEAFF. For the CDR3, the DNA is TGTGCCAGCAGCTTAGTGTGGGCGCCGGGGACTGAAGCTTTCTTT.

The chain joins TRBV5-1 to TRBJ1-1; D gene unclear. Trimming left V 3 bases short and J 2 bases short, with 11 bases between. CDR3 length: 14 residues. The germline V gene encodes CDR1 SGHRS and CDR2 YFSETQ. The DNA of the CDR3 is TGCGCCAGCAGCTCCTGGGAGTTAAACACTGAAGCTTTCTTT. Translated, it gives CASSSWELNTEAFF.

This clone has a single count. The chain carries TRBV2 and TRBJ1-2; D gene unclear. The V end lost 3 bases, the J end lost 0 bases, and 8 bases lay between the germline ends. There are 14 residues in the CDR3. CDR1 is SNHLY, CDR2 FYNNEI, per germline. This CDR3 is CASSEFGANYGYTF. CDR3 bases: TGTGCCAGCAGTGAGTTCGGGGCTAACTATGGCTACACCTTC. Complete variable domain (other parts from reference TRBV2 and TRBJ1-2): EPEVTQTPSHQVTQMGQEVILRCVPISNHLYFYWYRQILGQKVEFLVSFYNNEISEKSEIFDDQFSVERPDGSNFTLKIRSTKLEDSAMYFCASSEFGANYGYTFGSGTRLTVV.

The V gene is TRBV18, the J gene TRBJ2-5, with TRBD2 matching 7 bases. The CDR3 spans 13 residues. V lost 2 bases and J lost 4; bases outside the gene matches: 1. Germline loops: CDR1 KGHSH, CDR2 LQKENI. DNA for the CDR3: TGTGCCAGCTCACCAGGCGGGGGAGAGACCCAGTACTTC. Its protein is CASSPGGGETQYF.

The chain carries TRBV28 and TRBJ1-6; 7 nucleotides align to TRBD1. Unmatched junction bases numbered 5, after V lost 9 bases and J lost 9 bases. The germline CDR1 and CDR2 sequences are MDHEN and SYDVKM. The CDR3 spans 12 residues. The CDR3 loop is CASGGGSSPLHF. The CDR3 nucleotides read TGTGCCAGTGGAGGGGGCAGTTCACCCCTCCACTTT.

CDR3 protein: CASSLGGSGNEQFF. Here the CDR3 DNA reads TGCGCCAGCAGCTTGGGTGGTAGCGGTAATGAGCAGTTCTTC. The rearrangement uses TRBV5-1 and TRBJ2-1; weak D call: TRBD2 (6 bases). Per germline, CDR1 SGHRS and CDR2 YFSETQ. V dropped 0 bases and J dropped 7 bases, with 11 bases sitting between them. The CDR3 has 14 amino acids.

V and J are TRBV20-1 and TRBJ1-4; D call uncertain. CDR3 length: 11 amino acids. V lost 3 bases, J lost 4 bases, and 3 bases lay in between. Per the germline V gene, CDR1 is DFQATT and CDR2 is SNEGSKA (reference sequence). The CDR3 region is CSARGNEKLFF. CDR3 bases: TGCAGTGCTAGGGGTAATGAAAAACTGTTTTTT.

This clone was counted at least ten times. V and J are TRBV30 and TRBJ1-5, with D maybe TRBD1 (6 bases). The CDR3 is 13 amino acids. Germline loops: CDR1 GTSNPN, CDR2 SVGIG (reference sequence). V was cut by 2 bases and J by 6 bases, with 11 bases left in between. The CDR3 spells CAWSPGGPQPQHF. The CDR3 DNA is TGTGCCTGGAGTCCCGGGGGGCCTCAGCCCCAGCATTTT.

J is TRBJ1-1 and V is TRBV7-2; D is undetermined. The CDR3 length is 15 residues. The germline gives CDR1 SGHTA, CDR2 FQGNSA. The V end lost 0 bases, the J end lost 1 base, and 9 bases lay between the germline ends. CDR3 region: CASSLALWENTEAFF. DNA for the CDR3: TGTGCCAGCAGCTTAGCCCTATGGGAGAACACTGAAGCTTTCTTT.

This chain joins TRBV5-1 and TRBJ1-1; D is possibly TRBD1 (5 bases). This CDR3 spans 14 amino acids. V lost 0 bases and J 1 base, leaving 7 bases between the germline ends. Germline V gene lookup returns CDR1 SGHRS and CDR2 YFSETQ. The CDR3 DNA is TGCGCCAGCAGCTTGGCGGGACGGAACACTGAAGCTTTCTTT. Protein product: CASSLAGRNTEAFF.

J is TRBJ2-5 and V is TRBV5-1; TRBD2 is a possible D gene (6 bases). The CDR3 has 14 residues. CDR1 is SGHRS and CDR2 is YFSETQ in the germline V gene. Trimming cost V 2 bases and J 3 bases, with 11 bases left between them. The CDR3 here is CASSFGGREETQYF. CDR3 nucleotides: TGCGCCAGCAGCTTCGGGGGTCGGGAAGAGACCCAGTACTTC. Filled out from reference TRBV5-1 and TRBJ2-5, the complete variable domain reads KAGVTQTPRYLIKTRGQQVTLSCSPISGHRSVSWYQQTPGQGLQFLFEYFSETQRNKGNFPGRFSGRQFSNSRSEMNVSTLELGDSALYLCASSFGGREETQYFGPGTRLLVL.

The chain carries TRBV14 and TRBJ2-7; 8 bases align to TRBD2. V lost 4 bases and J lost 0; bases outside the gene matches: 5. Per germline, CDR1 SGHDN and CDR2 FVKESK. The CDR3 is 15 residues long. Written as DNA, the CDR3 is TGTGCCAGCAGCCGAATAGCGGGACGCTCCTACGAGCAGTACTTC. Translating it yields CASSRIAGRSYEQYF.

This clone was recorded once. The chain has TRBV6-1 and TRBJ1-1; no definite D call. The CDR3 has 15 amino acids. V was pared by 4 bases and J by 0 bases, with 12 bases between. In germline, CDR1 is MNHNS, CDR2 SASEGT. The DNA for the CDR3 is TGTGCCAGCAGTGGACCCACAAGGGTGAACACTGAAGCTTTCTTT. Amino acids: CASSGPTRVNTEAFF.